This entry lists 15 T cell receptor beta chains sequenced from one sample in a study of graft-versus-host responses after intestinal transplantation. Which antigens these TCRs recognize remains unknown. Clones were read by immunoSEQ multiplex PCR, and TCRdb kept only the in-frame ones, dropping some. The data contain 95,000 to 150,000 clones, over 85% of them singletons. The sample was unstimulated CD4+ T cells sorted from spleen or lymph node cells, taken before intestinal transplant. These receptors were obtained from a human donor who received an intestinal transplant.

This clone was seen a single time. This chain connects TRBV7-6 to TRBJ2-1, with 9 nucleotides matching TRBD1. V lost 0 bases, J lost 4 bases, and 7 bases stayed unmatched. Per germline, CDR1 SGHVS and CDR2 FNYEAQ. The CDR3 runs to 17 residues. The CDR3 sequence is CASSLAAGTGIYNEQFF. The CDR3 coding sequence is TGTGCCAGCAGCTTAGCGGCAGGGACAGGGATTTACAATGAGCAGTTCTTC.

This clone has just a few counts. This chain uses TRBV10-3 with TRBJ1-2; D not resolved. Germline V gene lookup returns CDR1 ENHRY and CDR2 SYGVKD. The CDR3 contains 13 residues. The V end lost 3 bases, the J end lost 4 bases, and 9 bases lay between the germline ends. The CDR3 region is CAISDPLTYGYTF. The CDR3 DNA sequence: TGTGCCATCAGTGACCCGTTGACCTATGGCTACACCTTC.

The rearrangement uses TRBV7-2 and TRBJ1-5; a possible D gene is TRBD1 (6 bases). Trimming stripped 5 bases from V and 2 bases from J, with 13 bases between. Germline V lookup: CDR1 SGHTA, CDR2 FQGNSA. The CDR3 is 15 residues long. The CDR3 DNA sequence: TGTGCCAGCAGCCGCAGGGGATTGGGCAATCAGCCCCAGCATTTT. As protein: CASSRRGLGNQPQHF.

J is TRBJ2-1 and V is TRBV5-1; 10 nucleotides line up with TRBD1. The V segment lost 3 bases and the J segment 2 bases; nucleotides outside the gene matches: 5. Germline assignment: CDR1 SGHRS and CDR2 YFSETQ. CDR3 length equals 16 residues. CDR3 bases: TGCGCCAGCAGCTGGGGGACAGGGGCAACCTACAATGAGCAGTTCTTC. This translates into CASSWGTGATYNEQFF.

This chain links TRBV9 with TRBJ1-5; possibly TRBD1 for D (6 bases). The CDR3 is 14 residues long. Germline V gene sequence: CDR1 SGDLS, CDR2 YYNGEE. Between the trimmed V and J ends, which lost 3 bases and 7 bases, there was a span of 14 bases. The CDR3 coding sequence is TGTGCCAGCAGCGCACAGGGAGGGAGGCAGCCCCAGCATTTT. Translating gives CASSAQGGRQPQHF.

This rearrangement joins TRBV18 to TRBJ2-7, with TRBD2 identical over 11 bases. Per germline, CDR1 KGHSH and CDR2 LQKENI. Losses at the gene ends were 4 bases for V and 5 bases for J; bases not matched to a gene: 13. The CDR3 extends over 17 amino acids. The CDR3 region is CASSLKKASGRTHEQYF. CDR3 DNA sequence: TGTGCCAGCTCACTAAAGAAGGCTAGCGGGAGGACCCACGAGCAGTACTTC.

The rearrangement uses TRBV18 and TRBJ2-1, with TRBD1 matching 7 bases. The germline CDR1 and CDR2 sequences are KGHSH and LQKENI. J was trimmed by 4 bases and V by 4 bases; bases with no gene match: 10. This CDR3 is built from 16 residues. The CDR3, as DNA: TGTGCCAGCTCACTCCTAGGGGCAGGGGGATACAATGAGCAGTTCTTC. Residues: CASSLLGAGGYNEQFF.

The chain's CDR3 is CASSLWRDLMETQYF. The CDR3 bases are TGTGCCAGCAGCTTATGGCGGGACTTAATGGAGACCCAGTACTTC. The rearrangement uses TRBV11-2 and TRBJ2-5; a weak D match, TRBD2 (6 bases). The germline V and J ends were trimmed by 2 bases and 5 bases, with 15 bases remaining between them. Germline V CDR1 and CDR2: SGHAT, FQNNGV. The CDR3 length is 15 residues.

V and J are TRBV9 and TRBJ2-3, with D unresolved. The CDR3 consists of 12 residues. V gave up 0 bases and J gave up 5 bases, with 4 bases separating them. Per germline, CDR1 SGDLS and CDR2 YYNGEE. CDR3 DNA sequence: TGTGCCAGCAGCGTAGAGGTAGATACGCAGTATTTT. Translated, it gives CASSVEVDTQYF.

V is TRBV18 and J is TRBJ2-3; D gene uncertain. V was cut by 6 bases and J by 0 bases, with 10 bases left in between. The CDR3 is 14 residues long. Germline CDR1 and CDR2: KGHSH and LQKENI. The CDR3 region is CASSQAGSTDTQYF. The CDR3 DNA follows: TGTGCCAGCTCGCAAGCAGGAAGCACAGATACGCAGTATTTT.

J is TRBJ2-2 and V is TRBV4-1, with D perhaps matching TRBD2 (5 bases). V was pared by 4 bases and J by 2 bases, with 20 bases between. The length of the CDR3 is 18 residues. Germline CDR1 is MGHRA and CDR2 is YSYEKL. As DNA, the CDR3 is TGCGCCAGCAGCCCGGGAAAACAGCCCGCGCGCAACACCGGGGAGCTGTTTTTT. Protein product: CASSPGKQPARNTGELFF.

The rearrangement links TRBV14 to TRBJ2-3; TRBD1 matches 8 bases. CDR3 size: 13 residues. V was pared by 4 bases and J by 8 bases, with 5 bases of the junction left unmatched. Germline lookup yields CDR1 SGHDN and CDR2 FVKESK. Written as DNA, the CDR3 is TGTGCCAGCAGCCGCCAGGGGGCGGCTACGCAGTATTTT. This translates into CASSRQGAATQYF.

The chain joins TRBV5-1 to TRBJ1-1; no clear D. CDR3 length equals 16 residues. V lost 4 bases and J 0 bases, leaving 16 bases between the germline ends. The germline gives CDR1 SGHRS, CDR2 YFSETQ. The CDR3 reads CASSEVIGSLNTEAFF. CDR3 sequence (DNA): TGCGCCAGCAGCGAGGTCATCGGGTCCTTGAACACTGAAGCTTTCTTT.

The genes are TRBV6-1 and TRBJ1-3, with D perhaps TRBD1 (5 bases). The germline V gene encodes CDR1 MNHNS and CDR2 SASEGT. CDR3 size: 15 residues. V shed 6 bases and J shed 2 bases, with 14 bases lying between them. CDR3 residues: CASRRDLRTGNTIYF. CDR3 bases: TGTGCCAGCAGACGGGACTTAAGAACTGGAAACACCATATATTTT.

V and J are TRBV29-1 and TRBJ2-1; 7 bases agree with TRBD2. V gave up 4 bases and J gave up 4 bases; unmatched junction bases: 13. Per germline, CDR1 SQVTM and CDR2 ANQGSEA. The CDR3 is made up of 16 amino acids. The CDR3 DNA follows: TGCAGCGTTGCCTCTACGGGAGGTCCCTTTTACAATGAGCAGTTCTTC. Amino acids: CSVASTGGPFYNEQFF.